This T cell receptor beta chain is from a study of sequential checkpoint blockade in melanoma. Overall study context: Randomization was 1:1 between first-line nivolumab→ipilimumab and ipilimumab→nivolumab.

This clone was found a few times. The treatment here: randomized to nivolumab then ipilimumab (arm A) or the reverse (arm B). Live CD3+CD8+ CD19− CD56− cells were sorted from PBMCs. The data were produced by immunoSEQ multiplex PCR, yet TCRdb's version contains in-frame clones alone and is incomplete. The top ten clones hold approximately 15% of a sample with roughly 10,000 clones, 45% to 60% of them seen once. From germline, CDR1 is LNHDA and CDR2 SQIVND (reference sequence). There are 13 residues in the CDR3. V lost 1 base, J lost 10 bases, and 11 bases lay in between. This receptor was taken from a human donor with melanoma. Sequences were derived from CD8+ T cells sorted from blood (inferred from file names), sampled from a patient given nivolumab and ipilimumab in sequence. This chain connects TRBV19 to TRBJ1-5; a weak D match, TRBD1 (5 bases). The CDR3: CASSIASRDPQHF. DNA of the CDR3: TGTGCCAGTAGTATAGCCTCCAGGGATCCCCAGCATTTT.